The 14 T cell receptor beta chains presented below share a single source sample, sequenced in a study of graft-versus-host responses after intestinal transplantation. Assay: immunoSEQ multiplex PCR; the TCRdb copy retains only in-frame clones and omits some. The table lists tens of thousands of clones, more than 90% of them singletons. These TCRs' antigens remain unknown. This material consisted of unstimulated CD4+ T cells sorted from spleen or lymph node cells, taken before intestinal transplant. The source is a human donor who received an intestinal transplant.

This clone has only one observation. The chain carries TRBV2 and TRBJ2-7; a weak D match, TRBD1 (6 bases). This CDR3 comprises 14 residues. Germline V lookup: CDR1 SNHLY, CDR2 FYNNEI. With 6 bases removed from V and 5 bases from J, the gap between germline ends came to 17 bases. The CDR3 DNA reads TGTGCCAGCAGGCTAACAGGGTTCGTCCACGAGCAGTACTTC. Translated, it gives CASRLTGFVHEQYF.

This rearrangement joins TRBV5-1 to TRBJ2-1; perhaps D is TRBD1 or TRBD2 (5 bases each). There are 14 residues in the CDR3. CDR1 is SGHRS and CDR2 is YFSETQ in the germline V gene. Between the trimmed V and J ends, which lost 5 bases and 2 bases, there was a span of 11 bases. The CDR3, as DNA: TGCGCCAGCAGTTCTATGGGACCCTACAATGAGCAGTTCTTC. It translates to CASSSMGPYNEQFF.

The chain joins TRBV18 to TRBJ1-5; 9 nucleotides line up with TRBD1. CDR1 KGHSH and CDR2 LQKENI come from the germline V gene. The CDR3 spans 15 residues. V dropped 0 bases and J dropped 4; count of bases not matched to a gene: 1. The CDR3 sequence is CASSPPGTGNQPQHF. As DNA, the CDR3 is TGTGCCAGCTCACCACCCGGGACAGGGAATCAGCCCCAGCATTTT.

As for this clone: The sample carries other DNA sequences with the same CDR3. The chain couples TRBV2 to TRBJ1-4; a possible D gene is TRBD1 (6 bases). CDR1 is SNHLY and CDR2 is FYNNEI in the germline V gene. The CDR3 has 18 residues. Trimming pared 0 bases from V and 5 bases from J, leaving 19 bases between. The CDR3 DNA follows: TGTGCCAGCAGTGAAGCGCTGCGGAGGGGGATGGGGAATGAAAAACTGTTTTTT. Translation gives CASSEALRRGMGNEKLFF.

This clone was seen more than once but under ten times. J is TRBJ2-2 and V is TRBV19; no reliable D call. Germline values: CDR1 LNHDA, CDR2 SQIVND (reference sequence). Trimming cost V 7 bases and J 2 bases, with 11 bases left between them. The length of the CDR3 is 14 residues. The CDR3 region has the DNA TGTGCCAGTAACCGCAGGACCAACACCGGGGAGCTGTTTTTT. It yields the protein CASNRRTNTGELFF.

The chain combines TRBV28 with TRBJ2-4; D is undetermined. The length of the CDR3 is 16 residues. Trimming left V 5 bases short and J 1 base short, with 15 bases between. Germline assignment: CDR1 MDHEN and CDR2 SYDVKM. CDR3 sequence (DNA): TGTGCCAGCAGTATTCTAGGGATTGGGGCCAAAAACATTCAGTACTTC. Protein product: CASSILGIGAKNIQYF.

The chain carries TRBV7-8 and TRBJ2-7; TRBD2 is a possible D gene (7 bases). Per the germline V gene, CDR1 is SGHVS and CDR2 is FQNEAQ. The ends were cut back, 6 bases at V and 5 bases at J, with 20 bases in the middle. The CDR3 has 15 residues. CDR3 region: CASRQPRGALHEQYF. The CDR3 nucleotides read TGTGCCAGCAGGCAGCCCCGGGGGGCTTTACACGAGCAGTACTTC.

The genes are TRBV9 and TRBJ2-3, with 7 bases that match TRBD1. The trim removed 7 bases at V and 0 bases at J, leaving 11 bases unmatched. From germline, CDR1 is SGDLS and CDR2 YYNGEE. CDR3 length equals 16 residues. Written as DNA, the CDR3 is TGTGCCAGCTCAAAAGGGTCGACAGGGAGCACAGATACGCAGTATTTT. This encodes CASSKGSTGSTDTQYF.

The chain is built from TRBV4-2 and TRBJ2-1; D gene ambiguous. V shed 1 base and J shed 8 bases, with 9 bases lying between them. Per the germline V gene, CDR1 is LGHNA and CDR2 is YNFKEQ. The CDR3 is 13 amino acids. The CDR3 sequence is CASSQAGRDEQFF. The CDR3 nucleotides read TGTGCCAGCAGCCAAGCTGGTCGAGATGAGCAGTTCTTC.

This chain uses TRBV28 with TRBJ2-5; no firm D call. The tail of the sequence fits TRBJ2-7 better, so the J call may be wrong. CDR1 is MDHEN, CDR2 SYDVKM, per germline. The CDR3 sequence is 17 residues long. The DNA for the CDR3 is TGTGCCAGCAGTTTAGGAATAAGGCCCCGATGGGCCTACGAGCAGTACTTC. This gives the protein CASSLGIRPRWAYEQYF.

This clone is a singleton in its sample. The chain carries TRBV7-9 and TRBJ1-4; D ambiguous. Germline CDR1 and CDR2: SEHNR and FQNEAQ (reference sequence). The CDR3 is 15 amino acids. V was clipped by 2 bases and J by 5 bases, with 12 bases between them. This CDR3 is CASSLIARLNEKLFF. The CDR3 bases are TGTGCCAGCAGCTTAATTGCCAGGCTAAATGAAAAACTGTTTTTT. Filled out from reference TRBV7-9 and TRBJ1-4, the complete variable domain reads DTGVSQNPRHKITKRGQNVTFRCDPISEHNRLYWYRQTLGQGPEFLTYFQNEAQLEKSRLLSDRFSAERPKGSFSTLEIQRTEQGDSAMYLCASSLIARLNEKLFFGSGTQLSVL.

The CDR3 DNA follows: TGCGCCAGCAGCCAAGTCCCACCAGGGGCGAACTATGGCTACACCTTC. It is translated as CASSQVPPGANYGYTF. This sequence joins TRBV4-1 and TRBJ1-2; TRBD1 might be the D (6 bases). The CDR3 is 16 residues long. Germline V gene data show CDR1 as MGHRA and CDR2 as YSYEKL. Trimming cost V 1 base and J 2 bases, with 14 bases left between them.

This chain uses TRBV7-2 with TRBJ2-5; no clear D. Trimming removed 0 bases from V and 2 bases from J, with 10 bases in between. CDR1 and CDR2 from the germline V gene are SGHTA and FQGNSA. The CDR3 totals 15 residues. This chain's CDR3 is CASSLARISQETQYF. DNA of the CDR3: TGTGCCAGCAGCTTAGCGCGAATCTCTCAAGAGACCCAGTACTTC.

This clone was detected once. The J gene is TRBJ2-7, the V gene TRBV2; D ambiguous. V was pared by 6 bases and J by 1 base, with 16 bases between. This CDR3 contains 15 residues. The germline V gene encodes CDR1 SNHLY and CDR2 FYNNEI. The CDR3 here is CASSYSRTLSYEQYF. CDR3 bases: TGTGCCAGCAGCTACTCCCGGACCCTTTCCTACGAGCAGTACTTC.